The next 25 T cell receptor beta chains were all read from a single sample in a study of T cell repertoires in cytomegalovirus infection. These receptors have no known antigen. Using its own MiXCR run on the reads, TCRdb lists one record per CDR3 protein. Here the sample spans about 51,000 distinct CDR3 sequences, over 15% being singletons. Here the sequenced sample was CD8+ T cells from cultured PBMCs, taken from culture after CMV antigen stimulation. Receptors originate from a human donor in good health (CMV status not recorded). Some clones in this sample may be carry-over from other donors' samples.

The V and J genes are TRBV7-6 and TRBJ1-2, with a tentative D call TRBD1 (6 bases). The CDR3 runs 13 residues. Trimming left V 3 bases short and J 7 bases short, with 12 bases between. Germline V lookup: CDR1 SGHVS, CDR2 FNYEAQ. The CDR3 DNA is TGTGCCAGCAGCTTCCCAGGGGACCGTGGCTACACCTTC. Translation: CASSFPGDRGYTF.

This clonotype came up a few times. The chain uses TRBV9 and TRBJ1-5; 8 bases are a match to TRBD1. CDR1 and CDR2 (germline): SGDLS, YYNGEE. The V gene end was trimmed by 3 bases and the J gene end by 14 bases; junction bases not matched to a gene: 10. The CDR3 has 13 amino acids. The chain's CDR3 is CASSGGQGGIKHF. The DNA for the CDR3 is TGTGCCAGCAGCGGAGGACAGGGTGGAATTAAGCATTTT.

This clonotype was found a few times. This chain links TRBV4-3 with TRBJ2-7; D is possibly TRBD1 or TRBD2 (6 bases each). Deletions cut 0 bases from V and 2 bases from J, with 11 bases between. Germline V gene lookup returns CDR1 LGHNA and CDR2 YSLEER. This CDR3 contains 15 residues. As DNA, the CDR3 is TGCGCCAGCAGCCAAGAGCGGGACACCGCCTACGAGCAGTACTTC. Translation: CASSQERDTAYEQYF.

The chain carries TRBV27 and TRBJ1-6; tentative D call: TRBD1 (5 bases). This CDR3 is 14 amino acids long. Germline assignment: CDR1 MNHEY and CDR2 SMNVEV (reference sequence). V lost 3 bases and J lost 8, with 11 bases in between. CDR3 residues: CASSFRQGDSPLHF. Written as DNA, the CDR3 is TGTGCCAGCAGTTTTCGGCAGGGAGATTCACCCCTCCACTTT.

This clonotype was picked up a small number of times. The rearrangement joins TRBV20-1 to TRBJ1-1; tentatively, D is TRBD1 (5 bases). Germline V gene data show CDR1 as DFQATT and CDR2 as SNEGSKA (reference sequence). Trimming took off 0 bases at V and 5 bases at J, with 13 bases between the two ends. The CDR3 sequence is 14 residues long. The CDR3 spells CSARDPRGETEAFF. In DNA, the CDR3 is TGCAGTGCTAGAGATCCGAGGGGAGAGACTGAAGCTTTCTTT.

This rearrangement joins TRBV7-8 to TRBJ2-7; 13 bases fit TRBD2. Per the germline V gene, CDR1 is SGHVS and CDR2 is FQNEAQ. V gave up 3 bases and J gave up 4 bases; unmatched junction bases: 6. This CDR3 is 16 amino acids long. The CDR3 loop is CASSFTTSGRWYEQYF. The CDR3 DNA follows: TGTGCCAGCAGCTTTACGACTAGCGGGAGGTGGTACGAGCAGTACTTC.

This clonotype was counted only a few times. This chain links TRBV6-5 with TRBJ2-3; D may be TRBD1 (5 bases). The CDR3 sequence is 15 residues long. V was clipped by 2 bases and J by 2 bases, with 11 bases between them. Germline CDR1 reads MNHEY; CDR2 reads SVGAGI. The CDR3, as DNA: TGTGCCAGCAGTTACGGGCAGGGCCACACAGATACGCAGTATTTT. This translates into CASSYGQGHTDTQYF.

The table lists this clonotype with a few counts. A read error may produce the germline difference seen at one junction end. The chain carries TRBV7-6 and TRBJ2-5, with 9 bases lining up with TRBD2. The CDR3 totals 16 residues. Per germline, CDR1 SGHVS and CDR2 FNYEAQ. CDR3 in DNA: TGTGCCAGCAGCCTAGCGCGCAGCGGGGGGCAAGAGACCCAGTACTTC. Translation: CASSLARSGGQETQYF.

This clonotype was detected a few times. The rearrangement uses TRBV7-2 and TRBJ1-2, with a weak D call TRBD1 (6 bases). Germline-derived CDR1 and CDR2 are SGHTA and FQGNSA. CDR3 length: 17 residues. Trimming took 3 bases from V and 5 from J, leaving 22 bases between them. The CDR3 bases are TGTGCCAGCAGCTTTATCCAGACCCATCCCCAGGGGTATGGCTACACCTTC. Residues: CASSFIQTHPQGYGYTF.

The chain carries TRBV20-1 and TRBJ1-1, with TRBD1 matching 8 bases. The V gene's germline CDR1 is DFQATT and CDR2 SNEGSKA (reference sequence). The CDR3 runs to 15 residues. The junction had 16 bases not matched to a gene; V was cut back by 6 bases and J by 7 bases. The CDR3 region is CSAKSRGRKGGEAFF. The CDR3 nucleotides are TGCAGTGCCAAGAGCAGGGGGCGCAAGGGTGGTGAAGCTTTCTTT.

This chain connects TRBV11-3 to TRBJ2-7; D ambiguous. The CDR3 runs to 13 residues. Germline V gene lookup returns CDR1 SGHNT and CDR2 YENEEA. V was cut by 0 bases and J by 6 bases, with 9 bases left in between. DNA of the CDR3: TGTGCCAGCAGCTTAGACCCTCGGCGCGAGCAGTACTTC. Residues: CASSLDPRREQYF.

This rearrangement joins TRBV7-2 to TRBJ2-5; D remains unclear. The CDR3 has 10 amino acids. Germline CDR1 and CDR2: SGHTA and FQGNSA. V was trimmed by 11 bases and J by 5 bases, leaving 9 bases between them. CDR3 sequence (DNA): TGTGCCCGATTAGGGGAGACCCAGTACTTC. Translation: CARLGETQYF.

This clonotype has more than one count but fewer than ten. The rearrangement uses TRBV7-8 and TRBJ1-2, with D hard to call. Germline V CDR1 and CDR2: SGHVS, FQNEAQ. V lost 5 bases to trimming and J lost 8 bases, with 15 bases between them. This CDR3 has 13 amino acids. The chain's CDR3 is CASSPSVIQGYTF. The CDR3 nucleotides read TGTGCCAGCAGCCCTAGCGTGATCCAAGGCTACACCTTC.

The chain couples TRBV7-8 to TRBJ1-2, with a weak D call TRBD1 (6 bases). The V gene's germline CDR1 is SGHVS and CDR2 FQNEAQ. The CDR3 consists of 14 residues. Trimming left V 3 bases short and J 0 bases short, with 8 bases between. CDR3 loop: CASSFRTANYGYTF. In DNA form, the CDR3 reads TGTGCCAGCAGCTTCCGGACAGCTAACTATGGCTACACCTTC. The whole variable domain, remainder taken from reference TRBV7-8 and TRBJ1-2, is GAGVSQSPRYKVAKRGQDVALRCDPISGHVSLFWYQQALGQGPEFLTYFQNEAQLDKSGLPSDRFFAERPEGSVSTLKIQRTQQEDSAVYLCASSFRTANYGYTFGSGTRLTVV.

The V and J genes are TRBV20-1 and TRBJ1-4; no definite D call. The V and J ends lost 6 bases and 7 bases respectively, with 15 bases between them. The CDR3 loop spans 13 amino acids. Germline-derived CDR1 and CDR2 are DFQATT and SNEGSKA (reference sequence). The CDR3 loop reads CSATEGYGEKLFF. The CDR3 nucleotides are TGCAGTGCCACAGAAGGTTATGGTGAAAAACTGTTTTTT.

CDR3 bases: TGTGCCAGCAGTTTAATTGCCGGGGGTGGCTACACCTTC. Its translation is CASSLIAGGGYTF. The rearrangement uses TRBV28 and TRBJ1-2; D is perhaps TRBD1 (5 bases). Germline V gene sequence: CDR1 MDHEN, CDR2 SYDVKM. The CDR3 covers 13 residues. The V and J ends lost 2 bases and 7 bases respectively, with 11 bases between them.

This clonotype was found many times. The chain recombines TRBV7-2 with TRBJ2-5; no firm D call. The CDR3 loop spans 13 amino acids. Trimming removed 4 bases at V and 8 bases at J, with 14 bases between. The germline V gene encodes CDR1 SGHTA and CDR2 FQGNSA. CDR3 nucleotides: TGTGCCAGCAGCTCTGGGCCAGTGGCAACCCAGTACTTC. It specifies CASSSGPVATQYF.

This clonotype was counted between two and nine times. The rearrangement uses TRBV27 and TRBJ1-2; D possibly corresponds to TRBD1 (5 bases). Trimming cost V 5 bases and J 7 bases, with 14 bases left between them. This CDR3 spans 13 amino acids. From germline, CDR1 is MNHEY and CDR2 SMNVEV (reference sequence). The CDR3 bases are TGTGCCAGCAGTCCGTCAGGGATGAGTGGCTACACCTTC. Amino acids: CASSPSGMSGYTF.

This clonotype showed up just a few times. The V gene is TRBV10-2, the J gene TRBJ2-7; unclear D gene. The germline V gene encodes CDR1 WSHSY and CDR2 SAAADI. Trimming left V 5 bases short and J 4 bases short, with 12 bases between. This CDR3 region has 13 residues. CDR3 protein: CASSPSDGYEQYF. In nucleotides, the CDR3 is TGCGCCAGCAGTCCTTCTGACGGTTACGAGCAGTACTTC.

The chain has TRBV7-9 and TRBJ2-1, with TRBD2 matching over 8 bases. In germline, CDR1 is SEHNR, CDR2 FQNEAQ (reference sequence). This CDR3 is built from 16 residues. The junction had 10 bases not matched to a gene; V was cut back by 5 bases and J by 4 bases. The DNA of the CDR3 is TGTGCCAGCAGCGTCGGAAGCGGGAGTGCATACAATGAGCAGTTCTTC. As protein: CASSVGSGSAYNEQFF. Full variable domain (remainder filled in from reference TRBV7-9 and TRBJ2-1): DTGVSQNPRHKITKRGQNVTFRCDPISEHNRLYWYRQTLGQGPEFLTYFQNEAQLEKSRLLSDRFSAERPKGSFSTLEIQRTEQGDSAMYLCASSVGSGSAYNEQFFGPGTRLTVL.

This clonotype was counted between two and nine times. The chain links TRBV7-9 to TRBJ1-2; no firm D call. CDR1 and CDR2 (germline): SEHNR, FQNEAQ (reference sequence). Trimming pared 7 bases from V and 2 bases from J, leaving 14 bases between. The CDR3 extends over 14 amino acids. CDR3 nucleotides: TGTGCCAGCACCTCCGCCCAACGAAACTATGGCTACACCTTC. Amino acid sequence: CASTSAQRNYGYTF.

The chain recombines TRBV6-2 or TRBV6-3 with TRBJ2-2; D is possibly TRBD2 (5 bases). The V gene lost 7 bases and the J gene lost 6 bases, with 9 bases spanning the gap. The CDR3 sequence is 12 residues long. Germline CDR1 and CDR2: MNHEY and SVGEGT. CDR3 region: CASTSGSGELFF. The CDR3 DNA sequence: TGTGCCAGCACCTCGGGATCCGGGGAGCTGTTTTTT.

This chain links TRBV19 with TRBJ2-7, with 7 bases that match TRBD1. There are 13 residues in the CDR3. Germline lookup yields CDR1 LNHDA and CDR2 SQIVND (reference sequence). V shed 7 bases and J 1 base; nucleotides not matched to a gene: 4. The CDR3 is CASMGTASYEQYF. The CDR3 nucleotides are TGTGCCAGTATGGGGACAGCGTCCTACGAGCAGTACTTC.

This clonotype was counted a few times. The rearrangement links TRBV7-8 to TRBJ2-7; D possibly corresponds to TRBD1 (6 bases). This CDR3 is 15 amino acids long. Germline V gives CDR1 SGHVS, CDR2 FQNEAQ. V was trimmed by 5 bases and J by 0 bases, leaving 14 bases between them. CDR3 residues: CASSARDTPSYEQYF. CDR3 DNA: TGTGCCAGCAGCGCCCGGGACACCCCCTCCTACGAGCAGTACTTC. The full variable domain, its missing parts supplied by reference TRBV7-8 and TRBJ2-7, is GAGVSQSPRYKVAKRGQDVALRCDPISGHVSLFWYQQALGQGPEFLTYFQNEAQLDKSGLPSDRFFAERPEGSVSTLKIQRTQQEDSAVYLCASSARDTPSYEQYFGPGTRLTVT.

The rearrangement links TRBV7-2 to TRBJ1-4; 8 positions agree with TRBD1. The ends lost 5 bases at V and 8 bases at J; junction bases unmatched: 7. The germline V gene encodes CDR1 SGHTA and CDR2 FQGNSA. The CDR3 totals 14 residues. The CDR3 DNA sequence: TGTGCCAGCAGCCCGGACAGGGTTGGAGAAAAACTGTTTTTT. This sequence encodes CASSPDRVGEKLFF.